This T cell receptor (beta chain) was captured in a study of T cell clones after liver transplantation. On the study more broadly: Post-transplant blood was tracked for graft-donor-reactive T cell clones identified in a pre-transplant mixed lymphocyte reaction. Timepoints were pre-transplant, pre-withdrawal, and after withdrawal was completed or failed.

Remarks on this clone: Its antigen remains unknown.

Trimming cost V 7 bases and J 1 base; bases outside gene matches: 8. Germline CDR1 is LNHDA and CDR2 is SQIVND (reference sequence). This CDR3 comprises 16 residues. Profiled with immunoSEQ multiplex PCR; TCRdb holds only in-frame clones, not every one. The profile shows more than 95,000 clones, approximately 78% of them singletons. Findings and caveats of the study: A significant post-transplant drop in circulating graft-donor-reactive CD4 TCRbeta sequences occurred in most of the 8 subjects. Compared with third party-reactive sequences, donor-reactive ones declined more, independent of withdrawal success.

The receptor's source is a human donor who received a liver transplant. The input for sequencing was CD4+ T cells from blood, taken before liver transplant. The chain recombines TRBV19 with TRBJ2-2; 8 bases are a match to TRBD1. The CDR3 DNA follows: TGTGCCAGTACCCCCAGGACAGGGTTGAACACCGGGGAGCTGTTTTTT. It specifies CASTPRTGLNTGELFF.